These 30 T cell receptor beta chains share one sample of origin, sequenced in a study of blood T cells in healthy people across ages. A second PCR of about 7 to 12 cycles used a sample-barcoded 5' primer and a J-beta primer mix. MiXCR was run by TCRdb on the 5' RACE reads, yielding one entry per CDR3 protein. The sample consists of over 500,000 distinct CDR3 sequences, about 29% of them appearing once. The data also belong to a second study, concerning T cells of mothers and their children.

Sequenced input: blood. All receptors derive from a boy between 2 and 10 years old in good health.

This rearrangement joins TRBV30 to TRBJ2-1, with unresolved D. The CDR3 length is 11 residues. CDR1 GTSNPN and CDR2 SVGIG come from the germline V gene (reference sequence). The V end was cut by 0 bases, the J end by 7 bases, with 4 bases between. The CDR3 here is CAWSVSNEQFF. In nucleotides, the CDR3 is TGTGCCTGGAGTGTTAGTAATGAGCAGTTCTTC.

Only a few counts were recorded for this clonotype. The chain is built from TRBV12-3 or TRBV12-4 and TRBJ2-1, with D tentatively TRBD1 (6 bases). This CDR3 has 14 amino acids. The V and J ends lost 4 bases and 7 bases respectively, with 14 bases between them. The CDR3 DNA is TGTGCCAGCAGTTCGACAGGAAAGGTAAATGAGCAGTTCTTC. Translation: CASSSTGKVNEQFF.

This chain links TRBV5-1 with TRBJ1-4; D is ambiguous. This CDR3 is 15 amino acids long. CDR1 and CDR2 (germline): SGHRS, YFSETQ. The V end lost 2 bases, the J end lost 0 bases, and 8 bases lay between the germline ends. The CDR3 loop is CASSFSGTTNEKLFF. In nucleotides, the CDR3 is TGCGCCAGCAGCTTCAGCGGAACAACTAATGAAAAACTGTTTTTT.

This clonotype was seen many times. The chain links TRBV12-3 or TRBV12-4 to TRBJ2-5, with 10 bases fitting TRBD2. Near its end, the DNA agrees better with TRBJ2-1, so the J call may be wrong. This CDR3 contains 15 residues. The CDR3 DNA follows: TGTGCCAGCAGTACCGGACTAGCGGTAGACAATGAGCAGTTCTTC. This gives the protein CASSTGLAVDNEQFF.

This rearrangement joins TRBV7-9 to TRBJ1-2; D remains unclear. The ends were cut back, 5 bases at V and 8 bases at J, with 9 bases in the middle. From germline, CDR1 is SEHNR and CDR2 FQNEAQ (reference sequence). The CDR3 is 11 amino acids. CDR3 in DNA: TGTGCCAGCAGCCCCTCGGGGGGCTACACCTTC. It yields the protein CASSPSGGYTF.

This clonotype showed up just a few times. V usage is TRBV6-5 and J usage is TRBJ1-1; TRBD1 is a possible D gene (6 bases). CDR1 MNHEY and CDR2 SVGAGI come from the germline V gene. The CDR3 has 15 amino acids. V gave up 2 bases and J gave up 1 base, with 11 bases separating them. DNA of the CDR3: TGTGCCAGCAGTTACCTACCACAGGGGAACACTGAAGCTTTCTTT. It translates to CASSYLPQGNTEAFF.

The genes are TRBV5-1 and TRBJ2-3, with 7 nucleotides matching TRBD2. This CDR3 has 17 amino acids. Trimming removed 0 bases from V and 2 bases from J; junction bases left unmatched: 9. The germline V gene encodes CDR1 SGHRS and CDR2 YFSETQ. CDR3 region: CASSLGLRGRATDTQYF. For the CDR3, the DNA is TGCGCCAGCAGCTTGGGACTGAGAGGGAGGGCCACAGATACGCAGTATTTT.

A single count supports this clonotype. This CDR3 is CASSRQGNSETQYF. The CDR3 nucleotides are TGTGCCAGCAGTAGGCAGGGTAATAGCGAGACCCAGTACTTC. The chain employs TRBV12-3 or TRBV12-4 and TRBJ2-5, with a tentative D call TRBD1 (5 bases). V lost 5 bases and J lost 5, with 15 bases in between. The CDR3 runs 14 residues.

This clonotype turned up a few times. The chain employs TRBV7-2 and TRBJ1-4, with D possibly being TRBD1 (5 bases). CDR1 is SGHTA and CDR2 is FQGNSA in the germline V gene. CDR3 length: 15 amino acids. Trimming removed 1 base from V and 3 bases from J, with 9 bases in between. CDR3 residues: CASSLGGRPNEKLFF. The CDR3 DNA reads as TGTGCCAGCAGCTTAGGGGGGAGGCCTAATGAAAAACTGTTTTTT.

This clonotype was seen only a few times. The chain is built from TRBV9 and TRBJ1-6, with a weak D call TRBD1 (5 bases). Deletions cut 0 bases from V and 14 bases from J, with 12 bases between. Germline V CDR1 and CDR2: SGDLS, YYNGEE. The CDR3 length is 13 residues. The chain's CDR3 is CASSVASLGALHF. CDR3 DNA sequence: TGTGCCAGCAGCGTAGCGTCCCTGGGGGCCCTCCACTTT.

This clonotype showed up just a few times. The chain carries TRBV29-1 and TRBJ2-7, with D uncertain. Germline values: CDR1 SQVTM, CDR2 ANQGSEA. CDR3 length: 12 residues. Trimming took 2 bases from V and 6 from J, leaving 11 bases between them. The CDR3 sequence is CSVEWSLGEQYF. As DNA, the CDR3 is TGCAGCGTTGAATGGTCCCTCGGCGAGCAGTACTTC.

A few counts support this clonotype. CDR3 residues: CASSAGGRGQPQHF. CDR3 coding DNA: TGTGCCAGCAGTGCCGGGGGGCGCGGTCAGCCCCAGCATTTT. This chain uses TRBV27 with TRBJ1-5, with D perhaps matching TRBD1 (6 bases). Germline loops: CDR1 MNHEY, CDR2 SMNVEV (reference sequence). The ends were cut back, 5 bases at V and 6 bases at J, with 14 bases in the middle. The CDR3 sequence is 14 residues long.

The chain has TRBV6-1 and TRBJ2-7; D is perhaps TRBD1 (6 bases). Between the trimmed V and J ends, which lost 2 bases and 0 bases, there was a span of 11 bases. The CDR3 totals 15 residues. CDR1 MNHNS and CDR2 SASEGT come from the germline V gene. The CDR3 sequence is CASSEILTGSYEQYF. CDR3 bases: TGTGCCAGCAGTGAAATCTTGACAGGCTCCTACGAGCAGTACTTC.

Comment on this clonotype: A read error may produce the germline difference seen at one junction end. V is TRBV7-9 and J is TRBJ1-1, with D perhaps TRBD1 (5 bases). CDR1 and CDR2 from the germline V gene are SEHNR and FQNEAQ (reference sequence). The CDR3 covers 12 residues. The CDR3 loop reads CASSPRGTETFF. CDR3 sequence (DNA): TGTGCCAGCAGCCCAAGGGGTACTGAAACTTTCTTT.

This chain joins TRBV7-9 and TRBJ2-2; tentative D call: TRBD1 (6 bases). With 6 bases removed from V and 4 bases from J, the gap between germline ends came to 15 bases. This CDR3 has 15 amino acids. Germline V CDR1 and CDR2: SEHNR, FQNEAQ (reference sequence). CDR3 in DNA: TGTGCCAGCAGTCCTACAGGGTCGAGCACCGGGGAGCTGTTTTTT. Its protein is CASSPTGSSTGELFF.

The rearrangement uses TRBV6-5 and TRBJ2-5; 9 bases line up with TRBD2. The CDR3 has 16 amino acids. V shed 1 base and J 3 bases; nucleotides not matched to a gene: 6. Germline V gene lookup returns CDR1 MNHEY and CDR2 SVGAGI. CDR3 amino acids: CASSYWEAGGKETQYF. CDR3 coding DNA: TGTGCCAGCAGTTACTGGGAGGCGGGAGGGAAAGAGACCCAGTACTTC.

The gene calls are TRBV11-2 and TRBJ2-3; 11 bases agree with TRBD2. The germline gives CDR1 SGHAT, CDR2 FQNNGV. The CDR3 is 16 residues long. V was pared by 5 bases and J by 6 bases, with 10 bases of the junction left unmatched. DNA for the CDR3: TGTGCCAGCAGCCTACTACTAGCGGGGGAGATGGATACGCAGTATTTT. The encoded protein is CASSLLLAGEMDTQYF.

This chain joins TRBV7-2 and TRBJ2-1, with TRBD1 matching over 9 bases. Per the germline V gene, CDR1 is SGHTA and CDR2 is FQGNSA. The length of the CDR3 is 16 residues. J lost 4 bases, V lost 5 bases, and 9 bases had no gene match. The CDR3 sequence is CASSIIGGTGYNEQFF. In nucleotides, the CDR3 is TGTGCCAGCAGCATAATAGGTGGGACAGGGTACAATGAGCAGTTCTTC. Full variable domain (rest looked up from reference TRBV7-2 and TRBJ2-1): GAGVSQSPSNKVTEKGKDVELRCDPISGHTALYWYRQSLGQGLEFLIYFQGNSAPDKSGLPSDRFSAERTGGSVSTLTIQRTQQEDSAVYLCASSIIGGTGYNEQFFGPGTRLTVL.

This clonotype was observed a single time. The rearrangement joins TRBV12-5 to TRBJ2-7, with D perhaps given as TRBD1 or TRBD2 (5 bases each). The germline V gene encodes CDR1 LGHNT and CDR2 FRNRAP. Trimming took off 3 bases at V and 1 base at J, with 16 bases between the two ends. The CDR3 covers 16 residues. CDR3 sequence: CASGFNPGTVSYEQYF. CDR3 nucleotides: TGTGCTAGTGGTTTTAACCCCGGGACGGTTTCCTACGAGCAGTACTTC.

The genes are TRBV7-6 and TRBJ2-1, with 11 bases matching TRBD2. V gave up 5 bases and J gave up 5 bases; unmatched junction bases: 11. The CDR3 is made up of 17 amino acids. Germline assignment: CDR1 SGHVS and CDR2 FNYEAQ. CDR3 region: CASSPSLLAGVDNEQFF. As DNA, the CDR3 is TGTGCCAGCAGCCCCTCCTTACTAGCGGGGGTGGACAATGAGCAGTTCTTC.

In this sample, this clonotype turned up a few times. The chain has TRBV12-3 or TRBV12-4 and TRBJ2-7; 10 bases are shared with TRBD2. This CDR3 comprises 15 residues. Trimming at V came to 5 bases and at J to 2 bases, leaving 6 bases not matched to a gene. CDR3 bases: TGTGCCAGCAGTCCTACTAGCGGGGACCCCTACGAGCAGTACTTC. This translates into CASSPTSGDPYEQYF.

This clonotype was counted only a few times. This sequence joins TRBV6-6 and TRBJ2-7, with D unresolved. Trimming left V 0 bases short and J 1 base short, with 13 bases between. The CDR3 spans 16 residues. CDR1 is MNHNY, CDR2 SVGAGI, per germline (reference sequence). This chain's CDR3 is CASSYSKNGPSYEQYF. As DNA, the CDR3 is TGTGCCAGCAGTTACTCGAAAAACGGGCCTTCCTACGAGCAGTACTTC.

The rearrangement links TRBV5-1 to TRBJ2-3; no clear D. The CDR3 is 13 residues long. Germline loops: CDR1 SGHRS, CDR2 YFSETQ. The ends were cut back, 3 bases at V and 7 bases at J, with 12 bases in the middle. The CDR3 DNA sequence: TGCGCCAGCAGCTCTTATGGGATGAATACGCAGTATTTT. It translates to CASSSYGMNTQYF.

In its sample, this clonotype was seen a few times. This chain connects TRBV7-2 to TRBJ2-3; the match to TRBD2 covers 7 bases. Germline V CDR1 and CDR2: SGHTA, FQGNSA. CDR3 length: 15 amino acids. Trimming at V came to 3 bases and at J to 1 base, leaving 4 bases not matched to a gene. Written as DNA, the CDR3 is TGTGCCAGCAGCTTTCGGACTAGGGGCACAGATACGCAGTATTTT. Residues: CASSFRTRGTDTQYF. The whole variable domain, filled in from reference TRBV7-2 and TRBJ2-3, reads GAGVSQSPSNKVTEKGKDVELRCDPISGHTALYWYRQSLGQGLEFLIYFQGNSAPDKSGLPSDRFSAERTGGSVSTLTIQRTQQEDSAVYLCASSFRTRGTDTQYFGPGTRLTVL.

This clonotype was seen a handful of times. The chain employs TRBV27 and TRBJ1-5; D perhaps matches TRBD1 (5 bases). CDR3 length: 12 amino acids. The germline V and J ends were trimmed by 6 bases and 7 bases, with 10 bases remaining between them. Germline CDR1 and CDR2: MNHEY and SMNVEV (reference sequence). CDR3 coding DNA: TGTGCCAGCAGGGGGCATGGACAGCCCCAGCATTTT. It codes for CASRGHGQPQHF.

A few counts support this clonotype. The rearrangement links TRBV12-3 or TRBV12-4 to TRBJ2-5; 9 bases fit TRBD2. V lost 3 bases and J lost 3; bases outside the gene matches: 5. The length of the CDR3 is 15 residues. The CDR3 protein is CASSFRLAGEETQYF. The CDR3 DNA reads as TGTGCCAGCAGTTTTCGGTTAGCGGGGGAAGAGACCCAGTACTTC.

To note about this clonotype: The junction differs from germline at one of its ends, possibly a read error. The chain couples TRBV6-6 to TRBJ1-4; 10 nucleotides agree with TRBD1. The germline CDR1 and CDR2 sequences are MNHNY and SVGAGI (reference sequence). CDR3 size: 15 residues. CDR3 DNA sequence: TGTGCCAGCAGCCACGACAGGGGGCGGGATGAAAAACCGTTTTTT. It yields the protein CASSHDRGRDEKPFF.

The rearrangement uses TRBV11-2 and TRBJ2-4; 8 nucleotides agree with TRBD1. Trimming cost V 1 base and J 6 bases; bases outside gene matches: 11. The CDR3 length is 17 residues. Germline loops: CDR1 SGHAT, CDR2 FQNNGV. The CDR3 nucleotides are TGTGCCAGCAGCTTAGGGGCCCGACAGGGGCGCACAAACATTCAGTACTTC. This translates into CASSLGARQGRTNIQYF.

V and J are TRBV6-2 or TRBV6-3 and TRBJ2-1, with 9 positions matching TRBD2. This CDR3 has 14 amino acids. The germline CDR1 and CDR2 sequences are MNHEY and SVGEGT. J lost 10 bases, V lost 5 bases, and 9 bases had no gene match. The CDR3 DNA is TGTGCCAGCAGTCACGGACTAGCGAAAGGGGAGCAGTTCTTC. This sequence encodes CASSHGLAKGEQFF.

The rearrangement joins TRBV10-3 to TRBJ2-5; D is unclear. The V and J ends lost 1 base and 4 bases respectively, with 10 bases between them. Germline CDR1 reads ENHRY; CDR2 reads SYGVKD. The CDR3 covers 14 residues. CDR3 bases: TGTGCCATCAGTGAGTTCGAAGGTGGAGAGACCCAGTACTTC. Translating gives CAISEFEGGETQYF.